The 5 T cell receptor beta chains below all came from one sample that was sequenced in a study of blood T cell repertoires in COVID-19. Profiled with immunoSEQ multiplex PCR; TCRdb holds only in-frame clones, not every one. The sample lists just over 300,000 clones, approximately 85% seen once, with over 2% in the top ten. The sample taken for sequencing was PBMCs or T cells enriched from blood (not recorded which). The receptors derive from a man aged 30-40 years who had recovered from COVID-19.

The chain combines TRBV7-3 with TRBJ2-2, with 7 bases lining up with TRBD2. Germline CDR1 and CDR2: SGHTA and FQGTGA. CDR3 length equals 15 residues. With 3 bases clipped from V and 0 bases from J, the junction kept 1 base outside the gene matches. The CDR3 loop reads CASSLGLTNTGELFF. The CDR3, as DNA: TGTGCCAGCAGCTTGGGACTAACGAACACCGGGGAGCTGTTTTTT.

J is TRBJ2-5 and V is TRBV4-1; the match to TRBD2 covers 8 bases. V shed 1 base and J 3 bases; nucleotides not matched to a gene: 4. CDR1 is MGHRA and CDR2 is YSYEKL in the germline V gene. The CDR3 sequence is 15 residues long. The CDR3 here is CASSQVLTSEETQYF. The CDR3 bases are TGCGCCAGCAGCCAAGTTCTGACTAGCGAAGAGACCCAGTACTTC.

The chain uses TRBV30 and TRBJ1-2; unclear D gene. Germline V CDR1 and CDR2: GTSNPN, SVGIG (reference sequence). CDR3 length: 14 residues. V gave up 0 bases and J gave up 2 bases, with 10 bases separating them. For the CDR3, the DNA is TGTGCCTGGAGTGTCTGGGAGAGCAACTATGGCTACACCTTC. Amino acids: CAWSVWESNYGYTF.

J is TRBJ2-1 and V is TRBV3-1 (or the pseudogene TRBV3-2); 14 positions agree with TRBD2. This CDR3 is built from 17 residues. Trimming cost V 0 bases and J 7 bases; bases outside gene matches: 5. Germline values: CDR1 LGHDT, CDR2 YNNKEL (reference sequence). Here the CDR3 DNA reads TGTGCCAGCAGCCAAGATGGACTAGCGGGGGGAATTAATGAGCAGTTCTTC. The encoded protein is CASSQDGLAGGINEQFF.

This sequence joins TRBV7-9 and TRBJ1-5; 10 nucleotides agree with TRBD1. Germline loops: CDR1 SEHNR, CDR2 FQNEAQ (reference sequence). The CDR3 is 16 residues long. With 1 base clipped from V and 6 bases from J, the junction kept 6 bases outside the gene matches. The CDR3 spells CASSLGRQGASQPQHF. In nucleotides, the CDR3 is TGTGCCAGCAGCTTAGGAAGACAGGGGGCAAGTCAGCCCCAGCATTTT.